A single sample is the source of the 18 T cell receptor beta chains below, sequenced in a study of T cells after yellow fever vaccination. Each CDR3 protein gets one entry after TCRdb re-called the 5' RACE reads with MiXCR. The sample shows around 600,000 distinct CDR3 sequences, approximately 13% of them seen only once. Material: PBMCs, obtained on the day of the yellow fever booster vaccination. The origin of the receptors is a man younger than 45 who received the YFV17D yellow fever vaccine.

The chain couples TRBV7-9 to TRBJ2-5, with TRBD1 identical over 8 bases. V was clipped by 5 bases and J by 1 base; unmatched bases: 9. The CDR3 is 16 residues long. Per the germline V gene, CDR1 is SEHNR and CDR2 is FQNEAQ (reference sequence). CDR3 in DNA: TGTGCCAGCAGCCCAAGTCCAGGGGGCCCCCAAGAGACCCAGTACTTC. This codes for CASSPSPGGPQETQYF. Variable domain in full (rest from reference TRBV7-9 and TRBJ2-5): DTGVSQNPRHKITKRGQNVTFRCDPISEHNRLYWYRQTLGQGPEFLTYFQNEAQLEKSRLLSDRFSAERPKGSFSTLEIQRTEQGDSAMYLCASSPSPGGPQETQYFGPGTRLLVL.

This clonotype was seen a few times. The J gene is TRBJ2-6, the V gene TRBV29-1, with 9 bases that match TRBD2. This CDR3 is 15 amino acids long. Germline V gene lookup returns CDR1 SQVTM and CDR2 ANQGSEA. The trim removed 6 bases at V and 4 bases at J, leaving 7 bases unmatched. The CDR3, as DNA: TGCAGCGTCAGTCTAGCGGGACCCGGGGCCAACGTCCTGACTTTC. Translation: CSVSLAGPGANVLTF.

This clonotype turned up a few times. The CDR3 bases are TGCAGTGCTAGAGTGCAAGCGGGCCAAGAGACCCAGTACTTC. Its protein is CSARVQAGQETQYF. The chain employs TRBV20-1 and TRBJ2-5, with a weak D call TRBD2 (6 bases). V was clipped by 1 base and J by 1 base, with 10 bases between them. Germline loops: CDR1 DFQATT, CDR2 SNEGSKA (reference sequence). CDR3 length: 14 amino acids.

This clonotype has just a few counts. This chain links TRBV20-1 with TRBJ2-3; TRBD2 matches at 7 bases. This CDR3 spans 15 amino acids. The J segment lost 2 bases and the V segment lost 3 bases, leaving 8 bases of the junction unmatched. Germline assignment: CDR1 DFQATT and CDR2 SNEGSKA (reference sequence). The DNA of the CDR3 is TGCAGTGCTAGCCCCGGGACTACCTACACAGATACGCAGTATTTT. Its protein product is CSASPGTTYTDTQYF.

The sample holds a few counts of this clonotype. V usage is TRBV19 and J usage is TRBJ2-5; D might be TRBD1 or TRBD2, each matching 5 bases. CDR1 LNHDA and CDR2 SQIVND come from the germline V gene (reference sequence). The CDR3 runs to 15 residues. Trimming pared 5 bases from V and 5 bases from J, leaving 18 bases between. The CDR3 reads CASSPWGSTAETQYF. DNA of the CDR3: TGTGCCAGTAGTCCCTGGGGGTCGACGGCGGAGACCCAGTACTTC.

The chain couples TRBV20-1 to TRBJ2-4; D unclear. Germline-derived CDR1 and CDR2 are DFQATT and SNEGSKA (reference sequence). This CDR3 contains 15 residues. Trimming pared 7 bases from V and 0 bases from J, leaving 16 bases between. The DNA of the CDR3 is TGCAGTGTGTTGGTTGGAGAGCTAGCCAAAAACATTCAGTACTTC. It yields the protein CSVLVGELAKNIQYF.

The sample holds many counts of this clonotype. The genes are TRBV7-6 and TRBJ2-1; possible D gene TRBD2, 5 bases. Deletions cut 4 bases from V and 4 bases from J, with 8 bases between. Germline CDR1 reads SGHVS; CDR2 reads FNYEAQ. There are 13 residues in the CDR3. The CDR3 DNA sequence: TGTGCCAGCAGCTCTAGCCGATACAATGAGCAGTTCTTC. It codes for CASSSSRYNEQFF.

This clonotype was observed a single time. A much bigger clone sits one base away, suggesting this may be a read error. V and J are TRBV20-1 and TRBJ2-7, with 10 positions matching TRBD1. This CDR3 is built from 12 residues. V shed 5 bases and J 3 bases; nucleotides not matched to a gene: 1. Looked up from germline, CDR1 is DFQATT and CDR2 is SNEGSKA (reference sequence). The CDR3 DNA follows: TGCAGTGCTTGGGACAGGGGCTACGAGCAGTACTTC. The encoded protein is CSAWDRGYEQYF.

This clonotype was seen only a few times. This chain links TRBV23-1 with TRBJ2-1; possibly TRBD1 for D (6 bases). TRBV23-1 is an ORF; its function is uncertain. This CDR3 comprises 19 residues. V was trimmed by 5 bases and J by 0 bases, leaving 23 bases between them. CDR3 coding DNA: TGCGCCAGCAGTACGGGCGAATTGAGTGGGACAACCTCCTACAATGAGCAGTTCTTC. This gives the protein CASSTGELSGTTSYNEQFF.

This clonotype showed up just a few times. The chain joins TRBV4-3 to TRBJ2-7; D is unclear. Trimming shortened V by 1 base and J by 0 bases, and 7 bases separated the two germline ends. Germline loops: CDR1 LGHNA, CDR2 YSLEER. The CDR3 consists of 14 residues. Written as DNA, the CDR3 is TGCGCCAGCAGCCAAGCAGTTGGCTCCTACGAGCAGTACTTC. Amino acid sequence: CASSQAVGSYEQYF.

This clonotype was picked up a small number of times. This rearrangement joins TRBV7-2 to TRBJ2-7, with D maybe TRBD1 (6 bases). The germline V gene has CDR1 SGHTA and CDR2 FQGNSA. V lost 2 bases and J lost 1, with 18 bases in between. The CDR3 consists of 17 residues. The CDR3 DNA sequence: TGTGCCAGCAGCTTAATTCTGGGGGCGGAGAAATCCTACGAGCAGTACTTC. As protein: CASSLILGAEKSYEQYF.

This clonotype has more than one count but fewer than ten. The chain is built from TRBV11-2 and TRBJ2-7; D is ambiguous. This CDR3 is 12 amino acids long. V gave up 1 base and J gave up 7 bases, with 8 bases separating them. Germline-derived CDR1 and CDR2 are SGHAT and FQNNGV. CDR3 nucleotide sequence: TGTGCCAGCAGCTTAGCCCTTGGAGAGCAGTACTTC. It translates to CASSLALGEQYF.

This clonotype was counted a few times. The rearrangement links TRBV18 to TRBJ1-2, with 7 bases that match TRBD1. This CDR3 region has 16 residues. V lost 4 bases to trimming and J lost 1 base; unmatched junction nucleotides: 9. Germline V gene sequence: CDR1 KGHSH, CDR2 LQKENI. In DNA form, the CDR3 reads TGTGCCAGCTCACAGCACTTAGGGGGCCTTAACTATGGCTACACCTTC. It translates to CASSQHLGGLNYGYTF.

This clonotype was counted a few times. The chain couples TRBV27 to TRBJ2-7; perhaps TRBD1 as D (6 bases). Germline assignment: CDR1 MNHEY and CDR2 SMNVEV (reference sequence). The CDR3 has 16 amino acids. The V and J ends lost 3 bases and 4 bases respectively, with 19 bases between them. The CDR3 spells CASSFSVLGARYEQYF. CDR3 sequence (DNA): TGTGCCAGCAGTTTTAGTGTTCTGGGGGCGCGGTACGAGCAGTACTTC.

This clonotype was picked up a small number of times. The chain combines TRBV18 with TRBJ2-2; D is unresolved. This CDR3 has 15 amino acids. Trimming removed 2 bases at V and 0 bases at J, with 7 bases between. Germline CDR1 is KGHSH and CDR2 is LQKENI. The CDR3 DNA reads TGTGCCAGCTCACCAGGGCGGCCGAACACCGGGGAGCTGTTTTTT. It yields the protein CASSPGRPNTGELFF.

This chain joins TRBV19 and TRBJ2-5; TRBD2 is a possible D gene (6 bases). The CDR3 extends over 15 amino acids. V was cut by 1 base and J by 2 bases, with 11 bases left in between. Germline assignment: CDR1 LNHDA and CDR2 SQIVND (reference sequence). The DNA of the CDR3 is TGTGCCAGTAGTATAGGACTGGCGGGACAAGAGACCCAGTACTTC. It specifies CASSIGLAGQETQYF.

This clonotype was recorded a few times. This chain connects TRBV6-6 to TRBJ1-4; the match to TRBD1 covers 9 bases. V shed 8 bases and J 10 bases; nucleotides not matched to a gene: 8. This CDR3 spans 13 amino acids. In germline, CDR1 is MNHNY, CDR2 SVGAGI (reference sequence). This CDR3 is CASVGQGTVKLFF. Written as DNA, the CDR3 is TGTGCCAGCGTCGGACAGGGGACGGTAAAACTGTTTTTT.

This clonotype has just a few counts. The CDR3 protein is CSARVRDRGTLESYF. CDR3 nucleotide sequence: TGCAGTGCTAGAGTTCGGGACAGGGGGACCCTGGAATCGTATTTT. The chain joins TRBV20-1 to TRBJ2-3, with 11 bases that match TRBD1. Germline assignment: CDR1 DFQATT and CDR2 SNEGSKA (reference sequence). J was trimmed by 14 bases and V by 1 base; bases with no gene match: 14. The CDR3 length is 15 residues.